Listed below are T cell receptor beta chains from one sample, sequenced in a study of OX40 agonist ivuxolimab in advanced cancers. TCRdb's copy holds only in-frame clones and misses some; the assay was immunoSEQ multiplex PCR. The sample contains about 59,000 clones, about 89% of which appear only once. The sample consisted of CD4+ or CD8+ T cells sorted from blood, taken in a trial of the OX40 agonist ivuxolimab. The receptor set was obtained from an adult with an advanced solid tumor such as melanoma, head and neck, liver or kidney cancer. The conserved cysteine and the conserved F or W are not part of the CDR3 here. Fields, in order: D gene, J gene, V gene, CDR3 protein. A D gene is named only where the DNA matches it firmly.

TRBD1 TRBJ2-6 TRBV4-2 ASSPGQGAAGANVLT
TRBD1 TRBJ2-2 TRBV5-1 ASSLLQGVTGELF
TRBD1 TRBJ1-5 TRBV6-6 ASSDREVQPQH
. TRBJ2-6 TRBV14 ASSQGQSSGANVLT
. TRBJ2-3 TRBV4-1 ASSQEGTEDTQY
TRBD1 TRBJ2-4 TRBV29-1 SVERTGDIQY
. TRBJ1-4 TRBV9 ASSVAGGVNEKLF
TRBD2 TRBJ2-7 TRBV25-1 ASSDPVGSREGQY
. TRBJ2-3 TRBV5-1 ASSISGGGDTQY
. TRBJ2-5 TRBV7-2 ASSLQGLDQETQY
TRBD1 TRBJ1-5 TRBV10-3 AISESYTGTGGNQPQH
. TRBJ1-1 TRBV10-1 ASSLGRMNTEAF
. TRBJ1-1 TRBV6-5 ASRREPATEAF
TRBD1 TRBJ1-1 TRBV10-1 ASSSSGTGFTEAF
TRBD2 TRBJ2-5 TRBV5-1 ASESGGHQETQY
TRBD2 TRBJ2-4 TRBV4-3 ASSRFSGSEGENIQY
TRBD2 TRBJ2-1 TRBV5-5 ASSLVGGNNEQF